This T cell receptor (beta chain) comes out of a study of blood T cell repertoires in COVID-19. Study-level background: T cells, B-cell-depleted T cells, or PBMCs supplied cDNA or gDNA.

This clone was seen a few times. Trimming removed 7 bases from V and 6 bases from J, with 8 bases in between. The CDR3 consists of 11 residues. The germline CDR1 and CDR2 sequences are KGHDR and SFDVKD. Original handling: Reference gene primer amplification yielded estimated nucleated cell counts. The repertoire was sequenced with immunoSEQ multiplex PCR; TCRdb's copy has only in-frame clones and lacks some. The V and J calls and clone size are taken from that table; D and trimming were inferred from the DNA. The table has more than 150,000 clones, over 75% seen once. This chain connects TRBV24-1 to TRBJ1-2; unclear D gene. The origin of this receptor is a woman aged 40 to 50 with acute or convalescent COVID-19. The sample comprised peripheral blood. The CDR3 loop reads CATRGVDGYTF. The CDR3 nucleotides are TGTGCCACCAGGGGAGTCGATGGCTACACCTTC.